The 4 T cell receptor beta chains below come from one sample, sequenced in a study of response to subunit inactivated influenza vaccine. TCRdb passed the RT-PCR reads through MiXCR, listing each CDR3 protein once. The data show 500,000 to 650,000 distinct CDR3 sequences, approximately 7.6% seen once. The source was PBMCs from blood, collected less than 25 months after vaccination. The receptor set was obtained from a man between 50 and 69 years old who received an inactivated influenza vaccine.

This clonotype appeared many times. The J gene is TRBJ2-1, the V gene TRBV14; 9 positions agree with TRBD1. Germline CDR1 and CDR2: SGHDN and FVKESK. V trimming: 2 bases; J trimming: 5 bases; junction bases outside the gene matches: 16. CDR3 size: 19 residues. Written as DNA, the CDR3 is TGTGCCAGCAGCCAAACCCTGCGGACAGGGGCCGAACAGAACAATGAGCAGTTCTTC. Translated: CASSQTLRTGAEQNNEQFF.

This clonotype was seen a few times. The chain combines TRBV11-2 with TRBJ2-4, with 12 bases that match TRBD2. CDR3 length: 18 residues. V dropped 5 bases and J dropped 2; count of bases not matched to a gene: 10. Germline assignment: CDR1 SGHAT and CDR2 FQNNGV. The CDR3 protein is CASSPLGLAGGPKNIQYF. CDR3 DNA: TGTGCCAGCAGCCCCCTCGGCCTAGCGGGAGGGCCCAAAAACATTCAGTACTTC.

This chain joins TRBV7-9 and TRBJ2-5, with D perhaps matching TRBD2 (5 bases). The CDR3 extends over 16 amino acids. The germline gives CDR1 SEHNR, CDR2 FQNEAQ (reference sequence). The ends were cut back, 5 bases at V and 3 bases at J, with 19 bases in the middle. CDR3 loop: CASSPRKGRGKETQYF. CDR3 nucleotide sequence: TGTGCCAGCAGCCCCCGAAAAGGACGGGGTAAAGAGACCCAGTACTTC.

J is TRBJ1-5 and V is TRBV20-1; a possible D gene is TRBD1 (5 bases). Trimming stripped 7 bases from V and 4 bases from J, with 14 bases between. The CDR3 has 13 residues. Germline loops: CDR1 DFQATT, CDR2 SNEGSKA (reference sequence). The CDR3 here is CSVVGTGNQPQHF. In DNA, the CDR3 is TGCAGTGTGGTCGGGACGGGGAATCAGCCCCAGCATTTT.